One and the same sample provided the 16 T cell receptor beta chains below, sequenced in a study of molecular identifiers for immune sequencing clone quantification. Each CDR3 protein is one row after TCRdb ran MiXCR on the PCR reads. In the table there are approximately 550,000 distinct CDR3 sequences, approximately 25% of which are singletons. The sequenced material came from naive CD8+ T cells from blood, with Jurkat cell RNA spiked in. Subset defined: FACS-sorted CD8+CD4-CCR7+CD45RA+ naive T cells. These receptor sequences come from a human donor in good health. Some libraries in this study had Jurkat cell RNA spiked in.

This clonotype was detected a few times. The genes are TRBV29-1 and TRBJ2-1; 12 bases align to TRBD1. The CDR3 sequence is 15 residues long. Germline lookup yields CDR1 SQVTM and CDR2 ANQGSEA. After removal of 3 bases from V and 8 bases from J, the junction contained 8 bases not matched to a gene. CDR3 amino acids: CSVEGGQGAFDEQFF. In DNA form, the CDR3 reads TGCAGCGTTGAGGGGGGACAGGGGGCGTTCGATGAGCAGTTCTTC.

This clonotype was recorded at least ten times. The CDR3 DNA reads TGCAGCGTTGACGTCCCCGGGCGAGATGGCCTGTACGAGCAGTACTTC. The encoded protein is CSVDVPGRDGLYEQYF. The chain couples TRBV29-1 to TRBJ2-7; D is unresolved. The CDR3 runs 16 residues. V was shortened by 3 bases and J by 4 bases, with 22 bases between the two germline ends. Germline V lookup: CDR1 SQVTM, CDR2 ANQGSEA.

The chain links TRBV19 to TRBJ2-3; no clear D gene. Germline CDR1 LNHDA, CDR2 SQIVND (reference sequence). Deletions cut 5 bases from V and 2 bases from J, with 8 bases between. The CDR3 loop spans 13 amino acids. CDR3 residues: CASSDPFTDTQYF. The CDR3 nucleotides are TGTGCCAGTAGTGATCCATTCACAGATACGCAGTATTTT.

With regard to this clonotype: A read error may be the cause here, since a much bigger clone is one base away. The rearrangement links TRBV28 to TRBJ2-1; 8 bases are a match to TRBD2. After removal of 6 bases from V and 0 bases from J, the junction contained 1 base not matched to a gene. The germline gives CDR1 MDHEN, CDR2 SYDVKM. The CDR3 runs to 14 residues. CDR3 region: CASSREGSYNEQFF. The CDR3 DNA reads as TGTGCCAGCAGCCGGGAGGGCTCCTACAATGAGCAGTTCTTC.

A word on this clonotype: A read error may account for a junction end that differs from germline. The chain carries TRBV29-1 and TRBJ2-5; 9 positions match TRBD2. This CDR3 is built from 20 residues. Germline CDR1 and CDR2: SQVTM and ANQGSEA. The CDR3 sequence: CSVEDLLWGRLAEGQETRYF. The CDR3 DNA is TGCAGCGTTGAAGACCTCTTGTGGGGGAGACTAGCGGAGGGCCAAGAGACCCGGTACTTC. The complete variable domain, with remaining parts taken from reference TRBV29-1 and TRBJ2-5, reads SAVISQKPSRDICQRGTSLTIQCQVDSQVTMMFWYRQQPGQSLTLIATANQGSEATYESGFVIDKFPISRPNLTFSTLTVSNMSPEDSSIYLCSVEDLLWGRLAEGQETRYFGPGTRLLVL.

This clonotype was counted at least ten times. The chain combines TRBV29-1 with TRBJ2-4, with D perhaps matching TRBD2 (6 bases). V was clipped by 4 bases and J by 4 bases, with 11 bases between them. Germline V gives CDR1 SQVTM, CDR2 ANQGSEA. The CDR3 sequence is 13 residues long. The CDR3 DNA reads as TGCAGCGTTGTAGCGACTAGGAAAAACATTCAGTACTTC. Encoded protein: CSVVATRKNIQYF.

V and J are TRBV5-6 and TRBJ1-1; TRBD1 matches at 7 bases. Germline V gives CDR1 SGHDT, CDR2 YYEEEE. V gave up 3 bases and J gave up 2 bases; unmatched junction bases: 7. This CDR3 has 15 amino acids. CDR3 sequence (DNA): TGTGCCAGCAGCTCAGAAGGGACAGCTAACACTGAAGCTTTCTTT. As protein: CASSSEGTANTEAFF.

This clonotype was counted between two and nine times. CDR3 DNA: TGCGCCAGCAGCCAAGATCTCGTCGGGAACTCCTACGAGCAGTACTTC. Translating gives CASSQDLVGNSYEQYF. V gene TRBV4-3 combines with J gene TRBJ2-7, with a possible D match to TRBD2 (5 bases). V dropped 0 bases and J dropped 0 bases, with 12 bases sitting between them. Germline V CDR1 and CDR2: LGHNA, YSLEER. This CDR3 is 16 amino acids long.

This clonotype has at least ten counts. This chain uses TRBV6-5 with TRBJ1-4, with no clear D. Trimming removed 0 bases from V and 5 bases from J, with 7 bases in between. Germline loops: CDR1 MNHEY, CDR2 SVGAGI. The CDR3 has 14 residues. CDR3: CASSYSPQNEKLFF. The CDR3, as DNA: TGTGCCAGCAGTTACTCCCCCCAGAATGAAAAACTGTTTTTT.

Remarks on this clonotype: Germline and junction disagree at one end, which may indicate a read error. The V gene is TRBV7-8, the J gene TRBJ2-7, with D perhaps matching TRBD1 (5 bases). The CDR3 is made up of 14 amino acids. Germline CDR1 SGHVS, CDR2 FQNEAQ. This chain's CDR3 is CTSSLVGRDYEQYF. The CDR3 DNA is TGTACCAGCAGCTTAGTAGGCAGGGACTACGAGCAGTACTTC. Combining the CDR3 with reference TRBV7-8 and TRBJ2-7 gives the whole variable domain GAGVSQSPRYKVAKRGQDVALRCDPISGHVSLFWYQQALGQGPEFLTYFQNEAQLDKSGLPSDRFFAERPEGSVSTLKIQRTQQEDSAVYLCTSSLVGRDYEQYFGPGTRLTVT.

A remark on this clonotype: A read error may explain this, as a much larger clone is one base away. The chain uses TRBV28 and TRBJ1-1, with D unclear. This CDR3 is 15 amino acids long. Per germline, CDR1 MDHEN and CDR2 SYDVKM. Trimming removed 7 bases from V and 4 bases from J, with 19 bases in between. The DNA of the CDR3 is TGTGCCAGCACCAAAAGTGGGATCTTGGGCACTGAAGCTTTCTTT. Encoded protein: CASTKSGILGTEAFF.

This clonotype was detected ten times or more. Here the CDR3 reads CASSQDGLGIVTDTQYF. The CDR3 DNA sequence: TGCGCCAGCAGCCAAGATGGGCTGGGAATCGTCACAGATACGCAGTATTTT. The gene calls are TRBV4-3 and TRBJ2-3; no clear D gene. CDR3 length equals 17 residues. Trimming took 0 bases from V and 2 from J, leaving 15 bases between them. The germline CDR1 and CDR2 sequences are LGHNA and YSLEER.

This clonotype was seen a few times. The V and J genes are TRBV19 and TRBJ2-3; D might be TRBD1 (6 bases). Germline values: CDR1 LNHDA, CDR2 SQIVND (reference sequence). V gave up 1 base and J gave up 2 bases, with 10 bases separating them. The CDR3 is made up of 15 amino acids. The CDR3 sequence is CASSIGRDNTDTQYF. CDR3 coding DNA: TGTGCCAGTAGTATAGGACGGGACAACACAGATACGCAGTATTTT.

This clonotype was recorded many times. The chain couples TRBV6-1 to TRBJ1-1; the D is unclear. The CDR3 totals 16 residues. Germline V gene sequence: CDR1 MNHNS, CDR2 SASEGT. The V and J ends lost 6 bases and 1 base respectively, with 18 bases between them. Written as DNA, the CDR3 is TGTGCCAGCAGCCTGATACTGGTCCTCCCGAACACTGAAGCTTTCTTT. Translating gives CASSLILVLPNTEAFF.

The V call is TRBV7-9, the J call TRBJ2-2; no definite D call. This CDR3 region has 14 residues. Germline assignment: CDR1 SEHNR and CDR2 FQNEAQ (reference sequence). The V end lost 4 bases, the J end lost 6 bases, and 12 bases lay between the germline ends. CDR3 nucleotides: TGTGCCAGCAGCTCCGTCTGGTTGCCCGGGGAGCTGTTTTTT. This translates into CASSSVWLPGELFF. Using reference TRBV7-9 and TRBJ2-2 for the parts outside the CDR3, the full variable domain is DTGVSQNPRHKITKRGQNVTFRCDPISEHNRLYWYRQTLGQGPEFLTYFQNEAQLEKSRLLSDRFSAERPKGSFSTLEIQRTEQGDSAMYLCASSSVWLPGELFFGEGSRLTVL.

J is TRBJ2-7 and V is TRBV4-3; D gene uncertain. The CDR3 is 16 residues long. CDR1 LGHNA and CDR2 YSLEER come from the germline V gene. With 4 bases removed from V and 5 bases from J, the gap between germline ends came to 21 bases. CDR3 protein: CASSPSFAGRSNEQYF. DNA of the CDR3: TGCGCCAGCAGCCCGTCCTTCGCCGGCCGGTCAAACGAGCAGTACTTC.